The clone carrying this T cell receptor beta chain was counted at least ten times. Its antigen is undetermined. Quantitative 5'-RACE with molecular barcodes was used to make the TCR beta libraries. TCRdb passed the 5' RACE reads through MiXCR, listing each CDR3 protein once. The sample includes roughly 230,000 distinct CDR3 sequences, approximately 8% seen only once; the top ten take roughly 4.9%. CDR3 length: 12 residues. Trimming took 0 bases from V and 7 from J, leaving 7 bases between them. Germline V CDR1 and CDR2: SQVTM, ANQGSEA. This entry is derived from a study of CD8 T cells in ankylosing spondylitis. Overall study results and limits: What appeared characteristic of ankylosing spondylitis blood was a TCR beta motif of under 10 highly homologous variants. Prior literature has documented some motif variants in synovial fluid and blood from reactive arthritis. Enrichment of disease-linked clones was reportedly significant in matched ankylosing spondylitis synovial fluid.

The clonotype originates from a female donor with ankylosing spondylitis or in good health (not recorded which). Sequenced sample: blood, either unsorted or a sorted T cell fraction (not recorded which). This chain links TRBV29-1 with TRBJ2-1, with D hard to call. The CDR3 spells CSVEDQWNEQFF. The CDR3, as DNA: TGCAGCGTTGAAGATCAGTGGAATGAGCAGTTCTTC.